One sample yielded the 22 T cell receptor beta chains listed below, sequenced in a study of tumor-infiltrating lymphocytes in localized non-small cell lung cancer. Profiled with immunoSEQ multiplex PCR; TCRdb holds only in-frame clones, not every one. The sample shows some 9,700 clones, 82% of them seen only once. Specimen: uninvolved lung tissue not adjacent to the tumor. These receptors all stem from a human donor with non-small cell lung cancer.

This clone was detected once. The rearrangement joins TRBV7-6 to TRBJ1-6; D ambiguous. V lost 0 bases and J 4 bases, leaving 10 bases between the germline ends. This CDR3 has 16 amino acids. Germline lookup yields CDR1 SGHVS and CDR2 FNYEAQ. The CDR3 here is CASSLAVSAYNSPLHF. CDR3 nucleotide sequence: TGTGCCAGCAGCTTAGCGGTCAGCGCGTATAATTCACCCCTCCACTTT.

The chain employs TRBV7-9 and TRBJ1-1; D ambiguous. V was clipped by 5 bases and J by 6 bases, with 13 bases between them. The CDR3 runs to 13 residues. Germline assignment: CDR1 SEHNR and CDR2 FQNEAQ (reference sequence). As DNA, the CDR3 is TGTGCCAGCAGCCCTTATTCTCGCCCTGAAGCTTTCTTT. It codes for CASSPYSRPEAFF.

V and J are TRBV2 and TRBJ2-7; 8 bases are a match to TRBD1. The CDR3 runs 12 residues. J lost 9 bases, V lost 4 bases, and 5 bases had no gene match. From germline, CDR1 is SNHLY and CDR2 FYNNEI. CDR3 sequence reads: CASSGGQGLQYF. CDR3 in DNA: TGTGCCAGCAGTGGTGGACAGGGCTTGCAGTACTTC.

The CDR3 protein is CASSAPGSVYEQYF. CDR3 coding DNA: TGCGCCAGCAGCGCCCCCGGGAGTGTCTACGAGCAGTACTTC. The chain couples TRBV5-1 to TRBJ2-7; the D gene is possibly TRBD2 (6 bases). This CDR3 comprises 14 residues. Germline V gene lookup returns CDR1 SGHRS and CDR2 YFSETQ. V was cut by 4 bases and J by 3 bases, with 14 bases left in between.

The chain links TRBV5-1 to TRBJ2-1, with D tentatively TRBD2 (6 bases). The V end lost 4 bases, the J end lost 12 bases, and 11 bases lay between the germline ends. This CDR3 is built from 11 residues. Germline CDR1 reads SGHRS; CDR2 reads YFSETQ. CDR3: CASSNSGGQFF. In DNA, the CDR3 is TGCGCCAGCAGCAACTCCGGGGGGCAGTTCTTC.

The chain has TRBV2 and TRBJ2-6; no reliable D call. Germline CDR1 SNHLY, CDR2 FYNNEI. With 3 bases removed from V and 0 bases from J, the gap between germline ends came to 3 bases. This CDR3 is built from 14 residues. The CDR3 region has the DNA TGTGCCAGCAGTGATCGCTCTGGGGCCAACGTCCTGACTTTC. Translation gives CASSDRSGANVLTF.

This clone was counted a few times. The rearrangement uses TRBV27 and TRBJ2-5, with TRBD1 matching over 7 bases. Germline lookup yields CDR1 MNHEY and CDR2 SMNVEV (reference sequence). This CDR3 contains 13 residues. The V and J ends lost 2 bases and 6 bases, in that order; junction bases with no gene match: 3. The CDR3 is CASSLNRGQTQYF. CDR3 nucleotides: TGTGCCAGCAGTTTAAACAGGGGTCAGACCCAGTACTTC.

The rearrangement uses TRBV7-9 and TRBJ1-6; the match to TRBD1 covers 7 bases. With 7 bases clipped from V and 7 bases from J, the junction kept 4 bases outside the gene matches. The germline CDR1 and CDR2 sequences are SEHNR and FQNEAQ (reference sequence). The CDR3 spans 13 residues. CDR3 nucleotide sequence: TGTGCCAGCACGGGACAGAACAATTCACCCCTCCACTTT. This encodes CASTGQNNSPLHF. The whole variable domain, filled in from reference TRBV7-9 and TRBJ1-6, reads DTGVSQNPRHKITKRGQNVTFRCDPISEHNRLYWYRQTLGQGPEFLTYFQNEAQLEKSRLLSDRFSAERPKGSFSTLEIQRTEQGDSAMYLCASTGQNNSPLHFGNGTRLTVT.

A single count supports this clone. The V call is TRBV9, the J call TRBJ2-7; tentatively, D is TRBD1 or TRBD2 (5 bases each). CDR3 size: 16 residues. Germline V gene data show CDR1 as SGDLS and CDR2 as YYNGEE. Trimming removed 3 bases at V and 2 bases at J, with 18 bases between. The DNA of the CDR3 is TGTGCCAGCAGCGCACATTCCGGGACGGGGACCTACGAGCAGTACTTC. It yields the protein CASSAHSGTGTYEQYF.

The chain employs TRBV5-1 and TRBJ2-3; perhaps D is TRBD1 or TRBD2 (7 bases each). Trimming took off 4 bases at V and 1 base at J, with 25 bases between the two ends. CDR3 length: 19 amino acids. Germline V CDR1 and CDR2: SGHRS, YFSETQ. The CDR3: CASSAPKGGGAGRTDTQYF. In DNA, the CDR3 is TGCGCCAGCAGCGCCCCAAAGGGAGGGGGCGCAGGGCGCACAGATACGCAGTATTTT.

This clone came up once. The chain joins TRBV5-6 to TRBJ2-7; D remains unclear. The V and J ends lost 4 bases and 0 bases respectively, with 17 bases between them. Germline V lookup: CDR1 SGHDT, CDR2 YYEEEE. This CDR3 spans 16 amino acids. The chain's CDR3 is CASSESWQRSSYEQYF. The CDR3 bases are TGTGCCAGCAGCGAAAGCTGGCAGAGGAGCTCCTACGAGCAGTACTTC.

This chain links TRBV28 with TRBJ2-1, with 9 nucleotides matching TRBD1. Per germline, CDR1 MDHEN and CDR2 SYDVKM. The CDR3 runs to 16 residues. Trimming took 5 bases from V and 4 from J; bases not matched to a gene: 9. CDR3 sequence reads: CASSSYRGLEYNEQFF. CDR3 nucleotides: TGTGCCAGCAGTAGCTACAGGGGGCTGGAATACAATGAGCAGTTCTTC. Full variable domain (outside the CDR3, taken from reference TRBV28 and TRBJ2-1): DVKVTQSSRYLVKRTGEKVFLECVQDMDHENMFWYRQDPGLGLRLIYFSYDVKMKEKGDIPEGYSVSREKKERFSLILESASTNQTSMYLCASSSYRGLEYNEQFFGPGTRLTVL.

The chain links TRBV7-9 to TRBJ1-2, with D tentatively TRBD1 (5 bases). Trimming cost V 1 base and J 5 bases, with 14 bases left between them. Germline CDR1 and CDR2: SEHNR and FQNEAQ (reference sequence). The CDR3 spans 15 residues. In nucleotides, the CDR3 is TGTGCCAGCAGCTTAGGAGGACATCGCCCTTATGGCTACACCTTC. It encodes CASSLGGHRPYGYTF.

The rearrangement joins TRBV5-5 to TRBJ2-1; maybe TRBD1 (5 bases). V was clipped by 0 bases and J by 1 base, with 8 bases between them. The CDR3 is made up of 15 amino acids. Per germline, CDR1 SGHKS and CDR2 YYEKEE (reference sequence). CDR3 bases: TGTGCCAGCAGCTTGGCCCCAGGGTCCTACAATGAGCAGTTCTTC. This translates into CASSLAPGSYNEQFF.

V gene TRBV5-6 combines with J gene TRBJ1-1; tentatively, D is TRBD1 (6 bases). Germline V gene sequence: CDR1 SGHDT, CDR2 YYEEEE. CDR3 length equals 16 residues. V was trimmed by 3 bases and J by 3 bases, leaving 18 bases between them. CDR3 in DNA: TGTGCCAGCAGCTCAAGCCTTCGGGGGGCGGACACTGAAGCTTTCTTT. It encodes CASSSSLRGADTEAFF.

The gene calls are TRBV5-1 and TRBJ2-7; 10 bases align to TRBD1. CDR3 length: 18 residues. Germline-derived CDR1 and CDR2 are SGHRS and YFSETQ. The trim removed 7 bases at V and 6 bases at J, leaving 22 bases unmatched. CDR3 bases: TGCGCCAGCCTACGCCAACCGCAGGGACAGGGGAGAATGGGCGAGCAGTACTTC. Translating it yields CASLRQPQGQGRMGEQYF.

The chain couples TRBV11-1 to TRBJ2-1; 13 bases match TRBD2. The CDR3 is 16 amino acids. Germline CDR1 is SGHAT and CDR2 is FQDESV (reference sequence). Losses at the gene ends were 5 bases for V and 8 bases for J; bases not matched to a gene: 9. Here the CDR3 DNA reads TGTGCCAGCAGCCCCCGGACTAGCGGGGGAAGCTATGAGCAGTTCTTC. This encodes CASSPRTSGGSYEQFF.

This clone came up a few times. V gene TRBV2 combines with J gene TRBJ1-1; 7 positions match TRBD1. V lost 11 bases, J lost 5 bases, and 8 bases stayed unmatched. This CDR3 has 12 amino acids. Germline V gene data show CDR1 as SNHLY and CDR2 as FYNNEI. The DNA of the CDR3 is TGTGCCGACAGGGAGGTGAGGACTGAAGCTTTCTTT. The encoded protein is CADREVRTEAFF.

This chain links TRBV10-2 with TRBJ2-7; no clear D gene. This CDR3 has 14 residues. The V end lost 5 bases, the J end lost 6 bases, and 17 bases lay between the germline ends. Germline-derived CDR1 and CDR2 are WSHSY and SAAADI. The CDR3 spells CASSTNDIFREQYF. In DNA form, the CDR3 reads TGCGCCAGCAGTACAAATGATATATTCCGCGAGCAGTACTTC.

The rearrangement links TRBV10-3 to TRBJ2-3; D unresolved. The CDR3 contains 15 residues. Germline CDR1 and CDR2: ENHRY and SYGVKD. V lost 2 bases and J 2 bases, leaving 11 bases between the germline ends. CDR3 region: CAISEVGVSTDTQYF. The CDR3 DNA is TGTGCCATCAGTGAGGTAGGAGTCTCCACAGATACGCAGTATTTT.

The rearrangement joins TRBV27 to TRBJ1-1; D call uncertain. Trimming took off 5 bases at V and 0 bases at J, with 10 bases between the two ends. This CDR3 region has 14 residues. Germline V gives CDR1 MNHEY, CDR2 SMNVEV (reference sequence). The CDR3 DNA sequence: TGTGCCAGCAGTCCGACGTCTCTGAACACTGAAGCTTTCTTT. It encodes CASSPTSLNTEAFF.

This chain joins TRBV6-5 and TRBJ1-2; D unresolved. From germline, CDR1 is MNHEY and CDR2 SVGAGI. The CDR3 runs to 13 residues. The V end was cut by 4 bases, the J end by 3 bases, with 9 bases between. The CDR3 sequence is CASSSRVDYGYTF. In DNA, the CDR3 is TGTGCCAGCAGTTCCCGGGTTGACTATGGCTACACCTTC.